Detailed here is one TCR beta chain. Its antigen is unidentified. These data originate in a study of blood T cells in healthy people across ages. Study observations and caveats: Roughly linearly, TCR beta diversity per million T cells fell as age increased. Relative to aged donors, long-lived donors carried more naive CD4+ cells and displayed higher diversity. It was held that diversity estimates obtained from one million T cells represented underestimates. Expanded clonotype changes were possibly confounded by unknown donor CMV status.

A second PCR of about 6 to 12 cycles used a sample-barcoded 5' primer and a J-beta primer mix. Each CDR3 protein is one row after TCRdb ran MiXCR on the 5' RACE reads. The sample has 1.2 million to 1.5 million distinct CDR3 sequences; 42% are singletons. The V gene lost 0 bases and the J gene lost 5 bases, with 8 bases spanning the gap. The CDR3 consists of 14 residues. The germline V gene encodes CDR1 SGHVS and CDR2 FNYEAQ. The clonotype originates from a woman aged 18-29 years in good health. The J gene is TRBJ1-5, the V gene TRBV7-6, with unresolved D. Specimen: blood. The CDR3 spells CASSLATDYQPQHF. CDR3 DNA sequence: TGTGCCAGCAGCTTAGCCACGGATTATCAGCCCCAGCATTTT.